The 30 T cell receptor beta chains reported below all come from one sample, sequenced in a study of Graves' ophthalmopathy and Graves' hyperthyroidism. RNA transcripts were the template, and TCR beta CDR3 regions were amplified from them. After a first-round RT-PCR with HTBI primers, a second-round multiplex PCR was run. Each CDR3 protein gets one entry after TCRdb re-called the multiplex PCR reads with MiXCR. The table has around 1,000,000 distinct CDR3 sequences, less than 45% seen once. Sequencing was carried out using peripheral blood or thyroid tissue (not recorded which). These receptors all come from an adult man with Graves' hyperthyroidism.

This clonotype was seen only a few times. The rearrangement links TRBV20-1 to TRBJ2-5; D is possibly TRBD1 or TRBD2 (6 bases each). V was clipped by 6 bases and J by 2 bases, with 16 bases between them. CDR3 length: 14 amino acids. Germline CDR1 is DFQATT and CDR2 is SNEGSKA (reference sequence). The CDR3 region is CSARPGALQETQYF. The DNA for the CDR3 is TGCAGTGCCCGGCCGGGGGCGCTACAAGAGACCCAGTACTTC.

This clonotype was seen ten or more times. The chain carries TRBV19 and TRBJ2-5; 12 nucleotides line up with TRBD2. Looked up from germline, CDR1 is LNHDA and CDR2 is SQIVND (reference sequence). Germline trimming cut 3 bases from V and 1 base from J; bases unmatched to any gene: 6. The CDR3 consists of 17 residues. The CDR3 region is CASSIWASGRAQETQYF. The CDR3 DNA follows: TGTGCCAGTAGTATTTGGGCTAGCGGGAGGGCCCAAGAGACCCAGTACTTC.

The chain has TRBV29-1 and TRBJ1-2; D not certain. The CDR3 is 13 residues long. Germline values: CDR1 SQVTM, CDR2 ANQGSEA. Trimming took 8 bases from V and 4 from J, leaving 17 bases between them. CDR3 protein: CSQADQAPYGYTF. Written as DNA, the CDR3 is TGCAGCCAAGCCGATCAGGCACCCTATGGCTACACCTTC.

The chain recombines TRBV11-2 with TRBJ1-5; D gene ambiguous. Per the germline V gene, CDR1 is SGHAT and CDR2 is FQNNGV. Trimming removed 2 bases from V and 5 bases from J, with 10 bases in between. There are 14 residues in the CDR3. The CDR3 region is CASSLFLGDQPQHF. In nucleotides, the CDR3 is TGTGCCAGCAGCTTATTTCTTGGGGATCAGCCCCAGCATTTT.

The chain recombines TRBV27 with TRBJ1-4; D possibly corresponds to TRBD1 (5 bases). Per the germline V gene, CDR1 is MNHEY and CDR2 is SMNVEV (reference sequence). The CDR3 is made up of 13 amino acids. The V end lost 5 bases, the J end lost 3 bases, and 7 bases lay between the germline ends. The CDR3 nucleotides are TGTGCCAGCAGTCGGGGCTCTAATGAAAAACTGTTTTTT. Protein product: CASSRGSNEKLFF.

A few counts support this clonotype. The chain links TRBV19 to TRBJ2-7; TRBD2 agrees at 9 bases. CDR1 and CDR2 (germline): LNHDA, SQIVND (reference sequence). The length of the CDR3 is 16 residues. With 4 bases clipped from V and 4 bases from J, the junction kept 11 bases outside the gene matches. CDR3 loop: CASSTPTVSGSYEQYF. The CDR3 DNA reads TGTGCCAGTAGTACCCCTACCGTTAGCGGGAGTTACGAGCAGTACTTC.

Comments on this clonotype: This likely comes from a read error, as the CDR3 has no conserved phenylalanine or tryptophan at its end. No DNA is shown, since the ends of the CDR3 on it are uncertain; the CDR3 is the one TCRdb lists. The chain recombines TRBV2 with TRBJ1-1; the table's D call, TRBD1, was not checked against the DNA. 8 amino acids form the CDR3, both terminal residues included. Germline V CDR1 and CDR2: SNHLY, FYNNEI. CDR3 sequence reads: CASSAGLS.

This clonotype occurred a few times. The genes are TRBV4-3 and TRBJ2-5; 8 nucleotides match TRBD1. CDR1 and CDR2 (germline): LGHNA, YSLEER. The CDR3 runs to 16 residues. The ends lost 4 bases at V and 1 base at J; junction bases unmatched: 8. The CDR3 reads CASSPETGAIQETQYF. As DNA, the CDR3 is TGCGCCAGCAGCCCGGAGACAGGGGCAATCCAAGAGACCCAGTACTTC.

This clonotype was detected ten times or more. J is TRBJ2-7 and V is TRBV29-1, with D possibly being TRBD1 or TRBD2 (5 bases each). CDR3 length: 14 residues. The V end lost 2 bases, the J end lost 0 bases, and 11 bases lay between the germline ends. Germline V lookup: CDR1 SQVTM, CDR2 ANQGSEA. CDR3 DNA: TGCAGCGTTGAAAAGCCCGGGACCTCCTACGAGCAGTACTTC. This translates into CSVEKPGTSYEQYF.

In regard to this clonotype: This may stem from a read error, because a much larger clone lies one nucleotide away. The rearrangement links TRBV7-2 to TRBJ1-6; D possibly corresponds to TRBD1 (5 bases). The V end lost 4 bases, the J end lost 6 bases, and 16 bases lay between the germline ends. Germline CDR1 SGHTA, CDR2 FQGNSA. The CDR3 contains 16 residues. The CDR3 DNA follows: TGTGCCAGCAGCTCAGGGTCACAAGAGACTAATTCACCCCTCCACTTT. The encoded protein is CASSSGSQETNSPLHF.

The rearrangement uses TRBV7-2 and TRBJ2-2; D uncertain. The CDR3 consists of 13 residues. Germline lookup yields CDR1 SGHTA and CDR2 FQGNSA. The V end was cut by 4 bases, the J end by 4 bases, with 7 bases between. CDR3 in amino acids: CASSSASTGELFF. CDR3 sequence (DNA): TGTGCCAGCAGCTCGGCCAGCACCGGGGAGCTGTTTTTT.

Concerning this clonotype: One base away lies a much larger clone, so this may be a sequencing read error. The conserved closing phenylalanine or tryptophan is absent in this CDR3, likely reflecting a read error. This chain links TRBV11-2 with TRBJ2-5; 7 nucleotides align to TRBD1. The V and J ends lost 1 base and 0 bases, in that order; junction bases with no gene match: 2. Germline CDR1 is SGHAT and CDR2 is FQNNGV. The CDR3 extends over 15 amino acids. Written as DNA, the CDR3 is TGTGCCAGCAGCTTAGGAGGGGGCTACCAAGAGACCCAGTACCTC. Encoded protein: CASSLGGGYQETQYL.

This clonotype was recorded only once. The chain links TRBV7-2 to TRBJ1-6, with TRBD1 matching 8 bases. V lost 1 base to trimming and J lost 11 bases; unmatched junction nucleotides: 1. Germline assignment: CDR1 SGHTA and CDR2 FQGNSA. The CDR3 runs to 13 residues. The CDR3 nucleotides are TGTGCCAGCAGCTTAGAACAGGGGGCACCCCTCCACTTT. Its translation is CASSLEQGAPLHF.

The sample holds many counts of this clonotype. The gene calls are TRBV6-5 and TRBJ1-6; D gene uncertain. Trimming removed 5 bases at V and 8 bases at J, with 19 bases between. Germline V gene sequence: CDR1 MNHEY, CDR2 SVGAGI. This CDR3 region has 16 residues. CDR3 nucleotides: TGTGCCAGCAGTGAACTATCGCGGGGTTGGCATTCACCCCTCCACTTT. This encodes CASSELSRGWHSPLHF.

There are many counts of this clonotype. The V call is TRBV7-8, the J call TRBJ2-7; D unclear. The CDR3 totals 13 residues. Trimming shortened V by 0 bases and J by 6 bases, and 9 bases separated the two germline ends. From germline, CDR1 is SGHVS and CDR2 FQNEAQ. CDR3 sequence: CASSLALPAEQYF. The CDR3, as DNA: TGTGCCAGCAGCTTAGCCCTCCCAGCCGAGCAGTACTTC.

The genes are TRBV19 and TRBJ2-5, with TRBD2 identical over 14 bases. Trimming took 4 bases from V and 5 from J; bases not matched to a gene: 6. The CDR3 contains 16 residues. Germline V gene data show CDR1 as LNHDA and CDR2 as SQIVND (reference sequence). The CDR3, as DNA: TGTGCCAGTAGTAGGGGACTAGCGGGAGTACGGGAGACCCAGTACTTC. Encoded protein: CASSRGLAGVRETQYF.

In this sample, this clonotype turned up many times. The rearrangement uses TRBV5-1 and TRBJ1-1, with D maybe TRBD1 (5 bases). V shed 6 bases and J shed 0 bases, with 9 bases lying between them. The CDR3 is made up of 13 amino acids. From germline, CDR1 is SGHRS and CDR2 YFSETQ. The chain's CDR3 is CASKQGVNTEAFF. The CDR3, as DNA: TGCGCCAGCAAGCAGGGTGTGAACACTGAAGCTTTCTTT.

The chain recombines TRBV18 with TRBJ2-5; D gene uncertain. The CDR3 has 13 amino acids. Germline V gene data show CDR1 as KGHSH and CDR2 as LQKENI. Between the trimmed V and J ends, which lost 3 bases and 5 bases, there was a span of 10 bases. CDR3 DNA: TGTGCCAGCTCACCCGCTAGAGCGGAGACCCAGTACTTC. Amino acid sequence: CASSPARAETQYF.

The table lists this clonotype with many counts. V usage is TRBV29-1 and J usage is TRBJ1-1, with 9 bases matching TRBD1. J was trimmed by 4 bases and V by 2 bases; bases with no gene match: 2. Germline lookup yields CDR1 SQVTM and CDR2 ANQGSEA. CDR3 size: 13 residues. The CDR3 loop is CSVEWTGVTEAFF. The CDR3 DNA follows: TGCAGCGTTGAATGGACAGGGGTCACTGAAGCTTTCTTT.

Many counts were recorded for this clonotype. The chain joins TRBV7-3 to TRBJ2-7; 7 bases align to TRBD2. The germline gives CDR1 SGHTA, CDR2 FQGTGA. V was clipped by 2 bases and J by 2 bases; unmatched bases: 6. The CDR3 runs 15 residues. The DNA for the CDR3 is TGTGCCAGCAGCTTATTTGCGGGAGTCGCCTACGAGCAGTACTTC. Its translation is CASSLFAGVAYEQYF.

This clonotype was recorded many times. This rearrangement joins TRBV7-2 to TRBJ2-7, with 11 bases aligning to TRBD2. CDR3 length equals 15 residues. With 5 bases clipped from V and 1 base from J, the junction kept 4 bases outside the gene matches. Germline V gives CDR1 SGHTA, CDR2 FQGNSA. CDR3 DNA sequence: TGTGCCAGCAGCACAATAGCGGGAGGGTCCTACGAGCAGTACTTC. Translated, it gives CASSTIAGGSYEQYF.

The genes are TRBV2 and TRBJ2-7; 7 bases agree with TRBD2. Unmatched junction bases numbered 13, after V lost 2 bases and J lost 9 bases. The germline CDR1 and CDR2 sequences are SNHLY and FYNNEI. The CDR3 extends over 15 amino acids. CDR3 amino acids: CASSEKGGATTGQYF. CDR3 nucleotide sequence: TGTGCCAGCAGTGAAAAGGGAGGGGCGACCACCGGGCAGTACTTC.

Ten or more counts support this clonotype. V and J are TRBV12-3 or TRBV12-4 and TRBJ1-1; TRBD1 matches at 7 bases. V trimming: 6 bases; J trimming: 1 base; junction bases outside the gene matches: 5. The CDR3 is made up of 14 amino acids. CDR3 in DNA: TGTGCCAGCAGCTTTGGACAGGCGAACACTGAAGCTTTCTTT. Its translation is CASSFGQANTEAFF.

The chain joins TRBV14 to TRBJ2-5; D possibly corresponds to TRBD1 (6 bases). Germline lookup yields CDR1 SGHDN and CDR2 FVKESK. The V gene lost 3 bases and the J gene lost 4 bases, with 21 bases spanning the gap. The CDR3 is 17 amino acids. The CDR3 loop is CASSQTPDRGPGETQYF. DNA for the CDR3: TGTGCCAGCAGCCAGACCCCGGACAGAGGGCCGGGAGAGACCCAGTACTTC.

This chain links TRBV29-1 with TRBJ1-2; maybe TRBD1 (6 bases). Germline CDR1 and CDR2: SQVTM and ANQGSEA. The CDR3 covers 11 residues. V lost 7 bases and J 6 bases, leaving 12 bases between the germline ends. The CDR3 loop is CSARTADGYTF. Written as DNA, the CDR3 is TGCAGCGCCAGGACAGCCGATGGCTACACCTTC.

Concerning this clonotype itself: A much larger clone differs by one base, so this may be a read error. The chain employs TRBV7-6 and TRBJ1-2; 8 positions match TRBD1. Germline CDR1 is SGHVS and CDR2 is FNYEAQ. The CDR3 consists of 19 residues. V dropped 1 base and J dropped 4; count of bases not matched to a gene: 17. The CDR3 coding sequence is TGTGCCAGCAGCTTAGGACCCGTGGGGCAGGGGGCGCGGAGCTATGGCTACACCTTC. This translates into CASSLGPVGQGARSYGYTF.

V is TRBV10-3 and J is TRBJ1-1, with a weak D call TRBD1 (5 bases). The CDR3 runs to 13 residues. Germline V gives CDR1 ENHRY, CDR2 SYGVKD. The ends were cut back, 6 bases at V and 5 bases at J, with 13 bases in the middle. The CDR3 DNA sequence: TGTGCCATCAGGCCGGGAGGGGATACTGAAGCTTTCTTT. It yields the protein CAIRPGGDTEAFF.

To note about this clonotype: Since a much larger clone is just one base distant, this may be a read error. The CDR3 here is CAGSLRPTGERNSPLHF. DNA for the CDR3: TGTGCCGGCAGCTTAAGGCCGACAGGGGAGAGGAATTCACCCCTCCACTTT. V and J are TRBV7-2 and TRBJ1-6; 8 nucleotides align to TRBD1. Germline loops: CDR1 SGHTA, CDR2 FQGNSA. CDR3 length equals 17 residues. Complete variable domain (other parts from reference TRBV7-2 and TRBJ1-6): GAGVSQSPSNKVTEKGKDVELRCDPISGHTALYWYRQSLGQGLEFLIYFQGNSAPDKSGLPSDRFSAERTGGSVSTLTIQRTQQEDSAVYLCAGSLRPTGERNSPLHFGNGTRLTVT.

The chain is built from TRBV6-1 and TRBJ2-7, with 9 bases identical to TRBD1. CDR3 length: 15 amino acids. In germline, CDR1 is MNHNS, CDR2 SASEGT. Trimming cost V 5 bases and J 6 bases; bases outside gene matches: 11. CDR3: CASSNRDRVNGEQYF. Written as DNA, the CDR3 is TGTGCCAGCAGTAACCGGGACAGGGTGAATGGCGAGCAGTACTTC.

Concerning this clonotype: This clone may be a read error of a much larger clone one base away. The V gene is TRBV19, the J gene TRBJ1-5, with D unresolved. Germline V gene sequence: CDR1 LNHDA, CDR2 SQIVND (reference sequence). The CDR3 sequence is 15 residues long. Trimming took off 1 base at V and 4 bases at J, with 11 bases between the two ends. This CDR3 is CASSIVSSLNQPQHF. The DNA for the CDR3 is TGTGCCAGTAGTATAGTGAGCAGCTTAAATCAGCCCCAGCATTTT.